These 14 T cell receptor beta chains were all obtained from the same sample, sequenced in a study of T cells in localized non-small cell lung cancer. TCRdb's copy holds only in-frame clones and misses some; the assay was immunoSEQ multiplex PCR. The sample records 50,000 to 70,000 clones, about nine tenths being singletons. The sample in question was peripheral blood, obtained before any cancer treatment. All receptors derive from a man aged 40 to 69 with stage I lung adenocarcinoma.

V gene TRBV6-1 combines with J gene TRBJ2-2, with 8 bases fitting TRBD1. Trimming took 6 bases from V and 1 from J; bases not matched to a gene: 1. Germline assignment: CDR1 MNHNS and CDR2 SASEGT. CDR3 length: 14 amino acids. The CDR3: CASSGTGNTGELFF. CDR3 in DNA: TGTGCCAGCAGCGGGACAGGGAACACCGGGGAGCTGTTTTTT.

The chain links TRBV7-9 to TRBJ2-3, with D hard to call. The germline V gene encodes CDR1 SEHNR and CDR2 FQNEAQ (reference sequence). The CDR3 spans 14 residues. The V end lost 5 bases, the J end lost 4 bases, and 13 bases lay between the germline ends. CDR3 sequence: CASSPRARSDTQYF. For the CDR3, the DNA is TGTGCCAGCAGCCCCCGTGCTAGATCAGATACGCAGTATTTT.

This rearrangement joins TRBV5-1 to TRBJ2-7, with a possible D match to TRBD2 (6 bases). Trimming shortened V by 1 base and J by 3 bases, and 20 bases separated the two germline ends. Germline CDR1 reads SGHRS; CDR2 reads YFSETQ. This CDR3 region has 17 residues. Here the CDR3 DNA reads TGCGCCAGCAGCTTGACCCCCCCAAACACGGGGGTCTACGAGCAGTACTTC. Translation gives CASSLTPPNTGVYEQYF.

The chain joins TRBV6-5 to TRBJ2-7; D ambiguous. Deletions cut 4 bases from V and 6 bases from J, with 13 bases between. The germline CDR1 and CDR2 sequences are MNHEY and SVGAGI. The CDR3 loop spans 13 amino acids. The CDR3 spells CASSFTEASEQYF. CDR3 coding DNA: TGTGCCAGCAGTTTTACCGAGGCGAGCGAGCAGTACTTC.

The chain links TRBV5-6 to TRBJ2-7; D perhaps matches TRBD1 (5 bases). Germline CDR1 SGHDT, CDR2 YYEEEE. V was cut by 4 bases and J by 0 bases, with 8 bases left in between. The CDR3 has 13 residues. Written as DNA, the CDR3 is TGTGCCAGCAGCCCAGACAGCTCCTACGAGCAGTACTTC. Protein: CASSPDSSYEQYF. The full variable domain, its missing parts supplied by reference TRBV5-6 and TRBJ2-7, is DAGVTQSPTHLIKTRGQQVTLRCSPKSGHDTVSWYQQALGQGPQFIFQYYEEEERQRGNFPDRFSGHQFPNYSSELNVNALLLGDSALYLCASSPDSSYEQYFGPGTRLTVT.

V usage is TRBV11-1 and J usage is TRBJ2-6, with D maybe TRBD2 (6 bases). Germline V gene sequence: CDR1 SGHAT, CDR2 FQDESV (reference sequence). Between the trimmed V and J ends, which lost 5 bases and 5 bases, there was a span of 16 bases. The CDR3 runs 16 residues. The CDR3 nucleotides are TGTGCCAGCAGCCTTCTACGGGGGATGAGGGCCAACGTCCTGACTTTC. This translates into CASSLLRGMRANVLTF.

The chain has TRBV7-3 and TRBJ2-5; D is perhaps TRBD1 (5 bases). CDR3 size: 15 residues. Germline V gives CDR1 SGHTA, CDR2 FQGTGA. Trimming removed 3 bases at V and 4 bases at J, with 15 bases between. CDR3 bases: TGTGCCAGCAGCTTTCTAGGGGCGCAAGGAGAGACCCAGTACTTC. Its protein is CASSFLGAQGETQYF.

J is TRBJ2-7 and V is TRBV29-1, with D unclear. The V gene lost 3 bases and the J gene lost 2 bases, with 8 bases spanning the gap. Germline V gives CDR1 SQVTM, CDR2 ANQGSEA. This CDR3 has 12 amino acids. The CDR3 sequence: CSVDVGPYEQYF. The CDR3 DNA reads TGCAGCGTTGATGTAGGACCCTACGAGCAGTACTTC.

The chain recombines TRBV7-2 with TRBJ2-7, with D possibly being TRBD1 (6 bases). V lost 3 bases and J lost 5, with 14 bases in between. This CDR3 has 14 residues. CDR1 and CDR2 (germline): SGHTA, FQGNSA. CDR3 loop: CASSLGPGANEQYF. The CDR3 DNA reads TGTGCCAGCAGCTTGGGGCCAGGGGCAAACGAGCAGTACTTC.

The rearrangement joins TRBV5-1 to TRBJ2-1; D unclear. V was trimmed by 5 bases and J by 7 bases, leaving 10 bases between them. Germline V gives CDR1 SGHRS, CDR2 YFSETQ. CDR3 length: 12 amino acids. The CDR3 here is CASREFGNEQFF. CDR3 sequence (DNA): TGCGCCAGCAGGGAGTTTGGGAATGAGCAGTTCTTC.

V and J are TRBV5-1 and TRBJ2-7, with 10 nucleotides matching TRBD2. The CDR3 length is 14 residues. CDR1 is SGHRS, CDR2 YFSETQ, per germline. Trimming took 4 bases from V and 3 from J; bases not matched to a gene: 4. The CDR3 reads CASSTGLADYEQYF. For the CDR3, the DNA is TGCGCCAGCAGCACCGGACTAGCGGACTACGAGCAGTACTTC.

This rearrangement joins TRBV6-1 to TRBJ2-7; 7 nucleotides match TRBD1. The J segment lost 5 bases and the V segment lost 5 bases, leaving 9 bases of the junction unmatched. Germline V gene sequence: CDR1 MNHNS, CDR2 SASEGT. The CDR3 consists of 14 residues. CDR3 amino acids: CASSRHEGANEQYF. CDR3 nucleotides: TGTGCCAGCAGTCGACACGAGGGGGCTAACGAGCAGTACTTC.

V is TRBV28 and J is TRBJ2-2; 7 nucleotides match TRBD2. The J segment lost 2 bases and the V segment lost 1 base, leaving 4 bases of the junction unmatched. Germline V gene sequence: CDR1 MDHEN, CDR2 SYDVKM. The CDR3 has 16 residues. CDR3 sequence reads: CASSLSGGRNTGELFF. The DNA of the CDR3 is TGTGCCAGCAGTTTATCGGGAGGAAGAAACACCGGGGAGCTGTTTTTT.

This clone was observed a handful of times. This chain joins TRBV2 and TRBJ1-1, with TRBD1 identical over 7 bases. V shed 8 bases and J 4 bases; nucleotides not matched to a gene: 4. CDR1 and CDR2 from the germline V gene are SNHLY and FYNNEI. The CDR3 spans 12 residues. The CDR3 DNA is TGTGCCAGCCGAAGGACAGGCACTGAAGCTTTCTTT. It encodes CASRRTGTEAFF.